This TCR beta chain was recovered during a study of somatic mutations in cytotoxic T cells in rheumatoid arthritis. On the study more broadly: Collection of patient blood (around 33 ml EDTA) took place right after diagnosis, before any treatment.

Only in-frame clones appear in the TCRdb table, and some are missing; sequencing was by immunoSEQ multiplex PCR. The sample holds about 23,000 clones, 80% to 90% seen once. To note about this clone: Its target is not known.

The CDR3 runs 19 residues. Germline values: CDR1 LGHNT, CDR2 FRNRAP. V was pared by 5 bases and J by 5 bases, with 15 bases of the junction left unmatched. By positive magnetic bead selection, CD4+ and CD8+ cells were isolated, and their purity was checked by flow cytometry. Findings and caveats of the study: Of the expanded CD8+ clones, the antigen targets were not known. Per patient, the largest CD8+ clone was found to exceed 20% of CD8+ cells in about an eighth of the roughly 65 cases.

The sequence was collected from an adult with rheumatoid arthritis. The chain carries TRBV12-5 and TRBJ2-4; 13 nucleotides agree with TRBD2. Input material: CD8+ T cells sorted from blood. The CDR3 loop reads CASGPHGTSGVKAENIQYF. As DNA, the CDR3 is TGTGCTAGTGGTCCTCACGGGACTAGCGGGGTGAAGGCGGAAAACATTCAGTACTTC.